Listed here are 22 T cell receptor beta chains from one sample, sequenced in a study of T cell repertoires in cytomegalovirus infection. What these receptors recognize is not known. Using its own MiXCR run on the reads, TCRdb lists one record per CDR3 protein. The sample holds approximately 340,000 distinct CDR3 sequences, under 35% seen once. This sample comprised cultured PBMCs, obtained from culture after CMV antigen stimulation. These receptors were obtained from a human donor in good health (CMV status not recorded). Some clones in this sample may be carry-over from other donors' samples.

The chain couples TRBV19 to TRBJ1-2, with TRBD1 identical over 10 bases. Per the germline V gene, CDR1 is LNHDA and CDR2 is SQIVND (reference sequence). V dropped 6 bases and J dropped 8; count of bases not matched to a gene: 18. This CDR3 region has 17 residues. CDR3 bases: TGTGCCAGTAGCCGACGGGACAGGGGCTCCGGAGTAGGGGGCTACACCTTC. The encoded protein is CASSRRDRGSGVGGYTF.

This clonotype was found a few times. The rearrangement uses TRBV27 and TRBJ2-1, with a possible D match to TRBD2 (5 bases). The CDR3 is made up of 14 amino acids. V was pared by 6 bases and J by 6 bases, with 15 bases between. Germline V CDR1 and CDR2: MNHEY, SMNVEV (reference sequence). The DNA of the CDR3 is TGTGCCAGCAGCCACCCCGGACTTTCCAATGAGCAGTTCTTC. Protein sequence: CASSHPGLSNEQFF.

V is TRBV2 and J is TRBJ2-5; TRBD1 aligns across 7 bases. This CDR3 has 14 residues. V lost 0 bases to trimming and J lost 3 bases; unmatched junction nucleotides: 1. In germline, CDR1 is SNHLY, CDR2 FYNNEI. This CDR3 is CASSEATGEETQYF. CDR3 nucleotides: TGTGCCAGCAGTGAAGCTACAGGGGAAGAGACCCAGTACTTC.

This chain joins TRBV7-4 and TRBJ1-2, with D tentatively TRBD1 (6 bases). V was shortened by 2 bases and J by 3 bases, with 10 bases between the two germline ends. Germline V lookup: CDR1 SGHVT, CDR2 SQSDAQ. CDR3 length equals 14 residues. The chain's CDR3 is CASSLRGSDYGYTF. In DNA form, the CDR3 reads TGTGCCAGCAGCTTAAGGGGGTCGGACTATGGCTACACCTTC.

This rearrangement joins TRBV2 to TRBJ2-6, with TRBD1 identical over 7 bases. The length of the CDR3 is 17 residues. With V trimmed by 5 bases and J by 0 bases, 7 bases remained unmatched. Germline V lookup: CDR1 SNHLY, CDR2 FYNNEI. The CDR3 sequence: CASSLMGQSSGANVLTF. The CDR3 DNA is TGTGCCAGCAGTTTGATGGGACAGTCCTCTGGGGCCAACGTCCTGACTTTC.

This clonotype was counted only a few times. V gene TRBV10-3 combines with J gene TRBJ1-1, with TRBD1 matching 11 bases. Germline CDR1 is ENHRY and CDR2 is SYGVKD. Losses at the gene ends were 6 bases for V and 1 base for J; bases not matched to a gene: 4. This CDR3 is 15 amino acids long. CDR3 region: CAIRGQGAQNTEAFF. The CDR3 region has the DNA TGTGCCATCAGAGGACAGGGGGCGCAGAACACTGAAGCTTTCTTT.

This sequence joins TRBV5-8 and TRBJ2-5; D is possibly TRBD2 (5 bases). In germline, CDR1 is SGHTS, CDR2 YDEGEE. CDR3 length: 13 amino acids. V was shortened by 0 bases and J by 3 bases, with 6 bases between the two germline ends. CDR3 nucleotides: TGTGCCAGCAGCTTGGTCGGGGAAGAGACCCAGTACTTC. Its translation: CASSLVGEETQYF.

The chain is built from TRBV7-2 and TRBJ2-2; D is unclear. Per germline, CDR1 SGHTA and CDR2 FQGNSA. This CDR3 region has 15 residues. V was clipped by 0 bases and J by 6 bases, with 11 bases between them. The CDR3 DNA sequence: TGTGCCAGCAGCTTAGCGCCAGCTTCGGCCGGGGAGCTGTTTTTT. Translation gives CASSLAPASAGELFF.

This clonotype occurred many times. The gene calls are TRBV7-2 and TRBJ2-5; 10 bases map to TRBD2. The CDR3 is 15 residues long. Germline values: CDR1 SGHTA, CDR2 FQGNSA. The V and J ends lost 0 bases and 4 bases, in that order; junction bases with no gene match: 2. The CDR3 spells CASSLAAGGGETQYF. The CDR3 nucleotides read TGTGCCAGCAGCTTAGCAGCGGGAGGGGGAGAGACCCAGTACTTC.

This clonotype was seen more than once but under ten times. This chain connects TRBV6-5 to TRBJ2-1, with 15 bases matching TRBD2. CDR3 size: 16 residues. Germline trimming cut 2 bases from V and 4 bases from J; bases unmatched to any gene: 0. Germline V gene data show CDR1 as MNHEY and CDR2 as SVGAGI. For the CDR3, the DNA is TGTGCCAGCAGTTACGGGACTAGCGGGGGGTACAATGAGCAGTTCTTC. Amino acid sequence: CASSYGTSGGYNEQFF.

This chain connects TRBV28 to TRBJ1-4; D perhaps matches TRBD1 (6 bases). The germline V gene encodes CDR1 MDHEN and CDR2 SYDVKM. The CDR3 has 15 amino acids. Trimming stripped 4 bases from V and 4 bases from J, with 13 bases between. Written as DNA, the CDR3 is TGTGCCAGCAGTTCCCGACAGGCATTTAATGAAAAACTGTTTTTT. Amino acid sequence: CASSSRQAFNEKLFF. The variable domain in full, with the rest retrieved from reference TRBV28 and TRBJ1-4, is DVKVTQSSRYLVKRTGEKVFLECVQDMDHENMFWYRQDPGLGLRLIYFSYDVKMKEKGDIPEGYSVSREKKERFSLILESASTNQTSMYLCASSSRQAFNEKLFFGSGTQLSVL.

The chain couples TRBV29-1 to TRBJ1-1; D is undetermined. The CDR3 spans 9 residues. Between the trimmed V and J ends, which lost 4 bases and 10 bases, there was a span of 7 bases. The germline V gene has CDR1 SQVTM and CDR2 ANQGSEA. CDR3 nucleotide sequence: TGCAGCGTTGGTCCCGGAGCTTTCTTT. The encoded protein is CSVGPGAFF.

This clonotype was seen a handful of times. DNA for the CDR3: TGTGCCAGCAGCTTACTTACAGGGGGGGAAGCTTTCTTT. It encodes CASSLLTGGEAFF. This chain links TRBV7-8 with TRBJ1-1, with TRBD1 matching over 8 bases. The V segment lost 2 bases and the J segment 8 bases; nucleotides outside the gene matches: 4. The CDR3 consists of 13 residues. CDR1 and CDR2 from the germline V gene are SGHVS and FQNEAQ.

The chain recombines TRBV7-3 with TRBJ2-1, with D perhaps assigned TRBD1 or TRBD2 (5 bases each). CDR3 length: 14 residues. V shed 4 bases and J shed 14 bases, with 21 bases lying between them. The germline V gene encodes CDR1 SGHTA and CDR2 FQGTGA. CDR3: CASSSRDLSSQKFF. The DNA for the CDR3 is TGTGCCAGCAGCTCCCGGGACCTCTCCTCCCAGAAGTTCTTC.

This clonotype was detected only a few times. J is TRBJ2-1 and V is TRBV5-1, with 7 bases matching TRBD2. V was pared by 2 bases and J by 4 bases, with 6 bases of the junction left unmatched. From germline, CDR1 is SGHRS and CDR2 YFSETQ. The length of the CDR3 is 15 residues. DNA for the CDR3: TGCGCCAGCAGCTTACTAGGGACTATGTACAATGAGCAGTTCTTC. As protein: CASSLLGTMYNEQFF.

This clonotype was detected a few times. The V call is TRBV6-5, the J call TRBJ2-2; D is unresolved. This CDR3 has 16 amino acids. Germline values: CDR1 MNHEY, CDR2 SVGAGI. V shed 6 bases and J shed 0 bases, with 14 bases lying between them. The CDR3 DNA is TGTGCCAGCAGAAACTCCGCCAACTCGAACACCGGGGAGCTGTTTTTT. Protein: CASRNSANSNTGELFF.

In its sample, this clonotype was seen a few times. The rearrangement links TRBV5-4 to TRBJ1-1, with D tentatively TRBD1 (6 bases). Germline lookup yields CDR1 SGHNT and CDR2 YYREEE (reference sequence). V was trimmed by 2 bases and J by 3 bases, leaving 11 bases between them. This CDR3 region has 14 residues. CDR3 in amino acids: CASSLGRGDTEAFF. DNA for the CDR3: TGTGCCAGCAGCTTAGGCAGGGGAGACACTGAAGCTTTCTTT.

This clonotype has a count of ten or more. The chain recombines TRBV4-2 with TRBJ1-1; the D gene is possibly TRBD1 (5 bases). Trimming shortened V by 0 bases and J by 2 bases, and 10 bases separated the two germline ends. There are 15 residues in the CDR3. Germline CDR1 reads LGHNA; CDR2 reads YNFKEQ. The CDR3 DNA is TGTGCCAGCAGCCAAGAGTCAGGGACTAACACTGAAGCTTTCTTT. It specifies CASSQESGTNTEAFF.

This clonotype showed up many times. The rearrangement links TRBV30 to TRBJ1-1, with 9 bases aligning to TRBD1. The CDR3 is made up of 16 amino acids. V shed 4 bases and J 1 base; nucleotides not matched to a gene: 10. Germline V gene sequence: CDR1 GTSNPN, CDR2 SVGIG (reference sequence). This chain's CDR3 is CAWNSQRDRENTEAFF. The CDR3 DNA sequence: TGTGCCTGGAACTCTCAGAGGGACAGGGAGAACACTGAAGCTTTCTTT.

This clonotype was seen a handful of times. This sequence joins TRBV2 and TRBJ2-7; D is possibly TRBD1 (6 bases). The CDR3 has 15 residues. Germline V gives CDR1 SNHLY, CDR2 FYNNEI. The V gene lost 8 bases and the J gene lost 6 bases, with 23 bases spanning the gap. As DNA, the CDR3 is TGTGCCAGCGGGGGAGCACAGGGTTATCTCGGCGAGCAGTACTTC. Encoded protein: CASGGAQGYLGEQYF.

V usage is TRBV7-2 and J usage is TRBJ2-7, with TRBD2 identical over 7 bases. The V and J ends lost 6 bases and 0 bases, in that order; junction bases with no gene match: 5. This CDR3 has 14 amino acids. Germline lookup yields CDR1 SGHTA and CDR2 FQGNSA. Here the CDR3 reads CASSTSASSYEQYF. CDR3 nucleotide sequence: TGTGCCAGCAGTACTAGCGCGAGCTCCTACGAGCAGTACTTC. Based on the CDR3 plus reference TRBV7-2 and TRBJ2-7, the full variable domain is GAGVSQSPSNKVTEKGKDVELRCDPISGHTALYWYRQSLGQGLEFLIYFQGNSAPDKSGLPSDRFSAERTGGSVSTLTIQRTQQEDSAVYLCASSTSASSYEQYFGPGTRLTVT.

In DNA form, the CDR3 reads TGTGCCAGCAGTTACTCGGCGGCCCCCTATGGCTACACCTTC. Translation gives CASSYSAAPYGYTF. The chain has TRBV6-5 and TRBJ1-2; D is uncertain. V shed 0 bases and J shed 4 bases, with 9 bases lying between them. The CDR3 covers 14 residues. Germline loops: CDR1 MNHEY, CDR2 SVGAGI.